One and the same sample provided the 8 T cell receptor beta chains below, sequenced in a study of blood T cell repertoires in COVID-19. Data came from immunoSEQ multiplex PCR; TCRdb stores just in-frame clones and leaves some out. The table shows approximately 24,000 clones, with almost 95% occurring only once. What was sequenced was peripheral blood. Receptors originate from a human donor in a cohort sampled during active COVID-19.

The genes are TRBV19 and TRBJ2-3; D unresolved. Germline V gene lookup returns CDR1 LNHDA and CDR2 SQIVND (reference sequence). The CDR3 spans 14 residues. Trimming cost V 1 base and J 5 bases, with 10 bases left between them. This CDR3 is CASSIVLAGDTQYF. The CDR3 region has the DNA TGTGCCAGTAGTATAGTTCTCGCAGGAGATACGCAGTATTTT.

The V gene is TRBV11-2, the J gene TRBJ2-7; maybe TRBD1 (6 bases). Trimming took 0 bases from V and 3 from J, leaving 9 bases between them. The length of the CDR3 is 14 residues. Germline lookup yields CDR1 SGHAT and CDR2 FQNNGV. CDR3 DNA: TGTGCCAGCAGCTTAGACAGGGGAAGCTACGAGCAGTACTTC. Protein: CASSLDRGSYEQYF.

The chain combines TRBV5-1 with TRBJ1-2; TRBD1 is a possible D gene (6 bases). CDR1 and CDR2 (germline): SGHRS, YFSETQ. V dropped 2 bases and J dropped 5 bases, with 16 bases sitting between them. The CDR3 is made up of 15 amino acids. The CDR3 DNA is TGCGCCAGCAGCTTCGACAGGAAGGGACCGTATGGCTACACCTTC. Encoded protein: CASSFDRKGPYGYTF.

This chain joins TRBV6-1 and TRBJ2-7; TRBD2 is a possible D gene (6 bases). The CDR3 runs to 14 residues. Deletions cut 2 bases from V and 1 base from J, with 9 bases between. In germline, CDR1 is MNHNS, CDR2 SASEGT. The CDR3 DNA is TGTGCCAGCAGTGAAACTCGGGGGTCCTACGAGCAGTACTTC. It yields the protein CASSETRGSYEQYF.

CDR3 in DNA: TGTGCCTGGGGACCTAAAGGACCAGGGGGGGAAAAACTGTTTTTT. Encoded protein: CAWGPKGPGGEKLFF. The chain joins TRBV30 to TRBJ1-4; 7 nucleotides match TRBD1. V was clipped by 5 bases and J by 8 bases; unmatched bases: 14. Germline V CDR1 and CDR2: GTSNPN, SVGIG (reference sequence). The CDR3 spans 15 residues.

This clone occurred once. The CDR3 protein is CASSLGLLYPNEQFF. CDR3 DNA sequence: TGTGCCAGCAGCTTAGGACTACTATACCCCAATGAGCAGTTCTTC. The chain carries TRBV11-1 and TRBJ2-1; D is perhaps TRBD2 (5 bases). The V and J ends lost 1 base and 6 bases respectively, with 13 bases between them. Germline-derived CDR1 and CDR2 are SGHAT and FQDESV (reference sequence). The CDR3 length is 15 residues.

The CDR3 loop reads CAGQGGVNQPQHF. CDR3 nucleotide sequence: TGTGCGGGGCAGGGCGGCGTGAATCAGCCCCAGCATTTT. V gene TRBV6-6 combines with J gene TRBJ1-5, with D perhaps matching TRBD1 (5 bases). CDR3 length: 13 amino acids. Per the germline V gene, CDR1 is MNHNY and CDR2 is SVGAGI (reference sequence).

V usage is TRBV5-4 and J usage is TRBJ2-5; 15 bases match TRBD2. The germline CDR1 and CDR2 sequences are SGHNT and YYREEE (reference sequence). Trimming at V came to 4 bases and at J to 2 bases, leaving 6 bases not matched to a gene. The CDR3 consists of 17 residues. CDR3 sequence reads: CASSGTSGGILQETQYF. The CDR3 DNA reads TGTGCCAGCAGCGGGACTAGCGGGGGGATTCTTCAAGAGACCCAGTACTTC.